The 21 T cell receptor beta chains given below trace back to one sample, sequenced in a study of blood T cell repertoires in COVID-19. Clones were read by immunoSEQ multiplex PCR, and TCRdb kept only the in-frame ones, dropping some. The sample shows approximately 250,000 clones, about 89% of them seen only once. The sample taken for sequencing was PBMCs or T cells enriched from blood (not recorded which). All receptors come from a woman between 25 and 40 years old who had recovered from COVID-19.

J is TRBJ2-5 and V is TRBV7-2; a possible D gene is TRBD2 (5 bases). The CDR3 contains 16 residues. Per the germline V gene, CDR1 is SGHTA and CDR2 is FQGNSA. The V and J ends lost 2 bases and 2 bases respectively, with 15 bases between them. CDR3 nucleotide sequence: TGTGCCAGCAGCTTACCGGTGCTTCGGACTCAAGAGACCCAGTACTTC. Translating gives CASSLPVLRTQETQYF.

The rearrangement joins TRBV25-1 to TRBJ2-1; tentatively, D is TRBD2 (5 bases). The germline V and J ends were trimmed by 3 bases and 3 bases, with 9 bases remaining between them. Per the germline V gene, CDR1 is MGHDK and CDR2 is SYGVNS. The CDR3 is made up of 14 amino acids. This CDR3 is CASSDTGFYNEQFF. The CDR3 coding sequence is TGTGCCAGCAGTGATACGGGGTTCTACAATGAGCAGTTCTTC. The entire variable domain, with the rest obtained from reference TRBV25-1 and TRBJ2-1, is as follows: EADIYQTPRYLVIGTGKKITLECSQTMGHDKMYWYQQDPGMELHLIHYSYGVNSTEKGDLSSESTVSRIRTEHFPLTLESARPSHTSQYLCASSDTGFYNEQFFGPGTRLTVL.

The J gene is TRBJ1-5, the V gene TRBV4-1; TRBD1 aligns across 12 bases. The CDR3 runs 16 residues. Germline V gene data show CDR1 as MGHRA and CDR2 as YSYEKL. V lost 3 bases and J lost 4; bases outside the gene matches: 4. Here the CDR3 reads CASSHEGQGANQPQHF. For the CDR3, the DNA is TGCGCCAGCAGCCATGAGGGACAGGGGGCGAATCAGCCCCAGCATTTT.

V usage is TRBV11-3 and J usage is TRBJ2-6; 12 nucleotides line up with TRBD1. CDR3 length: 17 residues. Losses at the gene ends were 4 bases for V and 3 bases for J; bases not matched to a gene: 4. The germline V gene has CDR1 SGHNT and CDR2 YENEEA. CDR3 region: CASSSGQGALGANVLTF. CDR3 nucleotide sequence: TGTGCCAGCAGCTCGGGACAGGGGGCGCTTGGGGCCAACGTCCTGACTTTC. Full variable domain (remainder filled in from reference TRBV11-3 and TRBJ2-6): EAGVVQSPRYKIIEKKQPVAFWCNPISGHNTLYWYLQNLGQGPELLIRYENEEAVDDSQLPKDRFSAERLKGVDSTLKIQPAELGDSAVYLCASSSGQGALGANVLTFGAGSRLTVL.

The chain is built from TRBV7-6 and TRBJ1-2; TRBD1 agrees at 7 bases. This CDR3 has 12 residues. Germline V gives CDR1 SGHVS, CDR2 FNYEAQ. Trimming removed 4 bases from V and 9 bases from J; junction bases left unmatched: 5. DNA for the CDR3: TGTGCCAGCAGCTCGCGACAGGGTAGCTACACCTTC. Translation gives CASSSRQGSYTF.

DNA of the CDR3: TGTGCCACCAGCAGAGCACTAGCGGGAGAATCCCACGAGCAGTACTTC. Encoded protein: CATSRALAGESHEQYF. V is TRBV15 and J is TRBJ2-7, with 11 bases that match TRBD2. Germline V gene data show CDR1 as LNHNV and CDR2 as YYDKDF (reference sequence). The V and J ends lost 1 base and 5 bases, in that order; junction bases with no gene match: 7. CDR3 length: 16 amino acids.

This chain links TRBV27 with TRBJ2-6, with 9 bases identical to TRBD1. The germline CDR1 and CDR2 sequences are MNHEY and SMNVEV (reference sequence). This CDR3 spans 21 amino acids. Trimming at V came to 5 bases and at J to 0 bases, leaving 17 bases not matched to a gene. The CDR3 sequence is CASSRTPGQGFLSSGANVLTF. CDR3 nucleotide sequence: TGTGCCAGCAGTCGTACACCGGGACAGGGTTTTCTCTCCTCTGGGGCCAACGTCCTGACTTTC. The variable domain in full, completed from reference TRBV27 and TRBJ2-6, reads EAQVTQNPRYLITVTGKKLTVTCSQNMNHEYMSWYRQDPGLGLRQIYYSMNVEVTDKGDVPEGYKVSRKEKRNFPLILESPSPNQTSLYFCASSRTPGQGFLSSGANVLTFGAGSRLTVL.

The V call is TRBV6-2 or TRBV6-3, the J call TRBJ2-1, with 9 bases aligning to TRBD2. V was clipped by 2 bases and J by 0 bases; unmatched bases: 17. CDR3 length equals 21 residues. The germline V gene has CDR1 MNHEY and CDR2 SVGEGT. The CDR3 here is CASSYRPVAGAPLSSYNEQFF. The CDR3 DNA reads TGTGCCAGCAGTTACCGCCCGGTAGCGGGAGCCCCCCTCAGCTCCTACAATGAGCAGTTCTTC.

The CDR3 DNA reads as TGTGCCAGCAGCCCGGAGGGCCCTACCTATAATTCACCCCTCCACTTT. This gives the protein CASSPEGPTYNSPLHF. The rearrangement uses TRBV7-2 and TRBJ1-6; D remains unclear. The CDR3 spans 16 residues. Germline assignment: CDR1 SGHTA and CDR2 FQGNSA. V was pared by 5 bases and J by 2 bases, with 13 bases between.

CDR3 amino acids: CSVEERLTYGYTF. CDR3 nucleotides: TGCAGCGTTGAAGAGCGGTTGACGTATGGCTACACCTTC. This chain connects TRBV29-1 to TRBJ1-2; unclear D gene. V was shortened by 0 bases and J by 5 bases, with 10 bases between the two germline ends. The CDR3 covers 13 residues. The V gene's germline CDR1 is SQVTM and CDR2 ANQGSEA. The full variable domain, with the rest looked up from reference TRBV29-1 and TRBJ1-2, is SAVISQKPSRDICQRGTSLTIQCQVDSQVTMMFWYRQQPGQSLTLIATANQGSEATYESGFVIDKFPISRPNLTFSTLTVSNMSPEDSSIYLCSVEERLTYGYTFGSGTRLTVV.

Ten or more counts support this clone. The J gene is TRBJ1-2, the V gene TRBV10-3, with TRBD1 identical over 10 bases. The trim removed 6 bases at V and 2 bases at J, leaving 3 bases unmatched. Germline V CDR1 and CDR2: ENHRY, SYGVKD. The CDR3 length is 14 residues. CDR3 region: CAISLTGGNYGYTF. CDR3 bases: TGTGCCATCAGCCTGACAGGGGGCAACTATGGCTACACCTTC.

This rearrangement joins TRBV29-1 to TRBJ2-7, with D maybe TRBD1 (5 bases). The V and J ends lost 4 bases and 2 bases respectively, with 12 bases between them. The CDR3 runs to 13 residues. Per the germline V gene, CDR1 is SQVTM and CDR2 is ANQGSEA. DNA for the CDR3: TGCAGCGTTGCTTCTACAGGTACCTACGAGCAGTACTTC. It encodes CSVASTGTYEQYF.

The chain carries TRBV7-2 and TRBJ1-5; the D gene is possibly TRBD1 (5 bases). Germline CDR1 SGHTA, CDR2 FQGNSA. The CDR3 totals 14 residues. The V and J ends lost 4 bases and 11 bases respectively, with 18 bases between them. CDR3 residues: CASSYGGRSTTQHF. CDR3 DNA: TGTGCCAGCAGCTACGGGGGACGGAGTACGACCCAGCATTTT.

CDR3 sequence (DNA): TGTGCCAGCAGCTCGGGGGACAGGGGTAATTCACCCCTCCACTTT. Encoded protein: CASSSGDRGNSPLHF. The chain recombines TRBV5-4 with TRBJ1-6, with 10 bases that match TRBD1. With V trimmed by 3 bases and J by 6 bases, 3 bases remained unmatched. The CDR3 has 15 residues. The germline gives CDR1 SGHNT, CDR2 YYREEE (reference sequence).

The CDR3 sequence: CASSYRGQNSPLHF. The CDR3 DNA is TGTGCCAGCAGTTACAGGGGTCAGAATTCACCCCTCCACTTT. The chain is built from TRBV27 and TRBJ1-6; 7 positions match TRBD1. The germline V gene has CDR1 MNHEY and CDR2 SMNVEV (reference sequence). Trimming cost V 4 bases and J 7 bases; bases outside gene matches: 4. The CDR3 covers 14 residues.

V is TRBV29-1 and J is TRBJ2-7; TRBD1 matches 8 bases. CDR1 is SQVTM, CDR2 ANQGSEA, per germline. The CDR3 contains 16 residues. The junction had 15 bases not matched to a gene; V was cut back by 6 bases and J by 2 bases. As DNA, the CDR3 is TGCAGCGTCTTAATGTTTGGACAGGGCCCTCCCTACGAGCAGTACTTC. This gives the protein CSVLMFGQGPPYEQYF.

The genes are TRBV28 and TRBJ2-1, with 9 bases fitting TRBD1. V shed 4 bases, J shed 4 bases, and the junction held 8 bases outside the gene matches. Germline CDR1 MDHEN, CDR2 SYDVKM. The CDR3 consists of 16 residues. CDR3 in DNA: TGTGCCAGCAGTTCAACCGGGACAGGGAGATACAATGAGCAGTTCTTC. It translates to CASSSTGTGRYNEQFF.

This chain connects TRBV13 to TRBJ2-5, with 13 bases aligning to TRBD2. The J segment lost 5 bases and the V segment lost 4 bases, leaving 1 base of the junction unmatched. Germline V gene lookup returns CDR1 PRHDT and CDR2 FYEKMQ (reference sequence). The CDR3 is 14 amino acids. The CDR3 DNA reads TGTGCCAGCAGCTCGGGACTAGCGGGGGAGACCCAGTACTTC. Its protein is CASSSGLAGETQYF.

This chain connects TRBV7-9 to TRBJ2-1, with a tentative D call TRBD2 (6 bases). In germline, CDR1 is SEHNR, CDR2 FQNEAQ (reference sequence). V was pared by 5 bases and J by 7 bases, with 15 bases between. The CDR3 runs 14 residues. The CDR3, as DNA: TGTGCCAGCAGCCCCACCAACAGCGGGAATGAGCAGTTCTTC. Protein: CASSPTNSGNEQFF.

The rearrangement uses TRBV5-6 and TRBJ1-4; D is possibly TRBD1 (5 bases). CDR1 and CDR2 from the germline V gene are SGHDT and YYEEEE. Trimming removed 2 bases from V and 3 bases from J, with 14 bases in between. This CDR3 contains 16 residues. The DNA for the CDR3 is TGTGCCAGCAGCTTCCAGGGTACTGTTGCTAATGAAAAACTGTTTTTT. Translation gives CASSFQGTVANEKLFF.

The J gene is TRBJ1-4, the V gene TRBV29-1, with 8 nucleotides matching TRBD1. Germline values: CDR1 SQVTM, CDR2 ANQGSEA. Trimming took 5 bases from V and 2 from J; bases not matched to a gene: 7. The CDR3 contains 15 residues. For the CDR3, the DNA is TGCAGCGTTCCCGGGACAGGTTCCACTAATGAAAAACTGTTTTTT. It is translated as CSVPGTGSTNEKLFF. The full variable domain, completed using reference TRBV29-1 and TRBJ1-4, is SAVISQKPSRDICQRGTSLTIQCQVDSQVTMMFWYRQQPGQSLTLIATANQGSEATYESGFVIDKFPISRPNLTFSTLTVSNMSPEDSSIYLCSVPGTGSTNEKLFFGSGTQLSVL.